Below, 14 T cell receptor beta chains from the same sample are listed, as sequenced in a study of blood T cells in healthy people across ages. With a J-beta primer mix and a sample-barcoded 5' primer, a second PCR ran about 7 to 12 cycles. MiXCR, applied by TCRdb to the 5' RACE reads, yields one record per CDR3 protein. The repertoire holds 600,000 or so distinct CDR3 sequences, with about 28% as singletons. The sample was blood. The receptors shown here come from a woman of 80 years or more in good health.

This chain uses TRBV7-2 with TRBJ2-5; tentative D call: TRBD1 (6 bases). The ends were cut back, 5 bases at V and 2 bases at J, with 15 bases in the middle. CDR1 and CDR2 (germline): SGHTA, FQGNSA. The CDR3 consists of 15 residues. CDR3 protein: CASSPWGRFQETQYF. CDR3 coding DNA: TGTGCCAGCAGCCCCTGGGGGCGATTTCAAGAGACCCAGTACTTC.

The genes are TRBV5-1 and TRBJ2-5, with 9 bases aligning to TRBD1. The CDR3 covers 16 residues. Looked up from germline, CDR1 is SGHRS and CDR2 is YFSETQ. After removal of 0 bases from V and 5 bases from J, the junction contained 8 bases not matched to a gene. In nucleotides, the CDR3 is TGCGCCAGCAGCTTGGTACCGGGACAGGGTGGGGAGACCCAGTACTTC. Protein sequence: CASSLVPGQGGETQYF.

This clonotype was counted many times. The chain joins TRBV7-2 to TRBJ1-2, with D tentatively TRBD1 (6 bases). The germline CDR1 and CDR2 sequences are SGHTA and FQGNSA. There are 14 residues in the CDR3. The V end was cut by 5 bases, the J end by 5 bases, with 15 bases between. The CDR3 protein is CASSGGGALYGYTF. In DNA form, the CDR3 reads TGTGCCAGCAGCGGGGGGGGGGCTCTGTATGGCTACACCTTC.

The V gene is TRBV30, the J gene TRBJ1-1; D ambiguous. The CDR3 length is 14 residues. The ends were cut back, 3 bases at V and 0 bases at J, with 11 bases in the middle. In germline, CDR1 is GTSNPN, CDR2 SVGIG (reference sequence). CDR3 amino acids: CAWRKGAMNTEAFF. As DNA, the CDR3 is TGTGCCTGGAGAAAGGGTGCCATGAACACTGAAGCTTTCTTT.

This clonotype occurred once. This chain joins TRBV5-1 and TRBJ2-5; 7 bases are a match to TRBD2. V lost 3 bases, J lost 11 bases, and 22 bases stayed unmatched. Germline V gene data show CDR1 as SGHRS and CDR2 as YFSETQ. This CDR3 has 17 amino acids. This CDR3 reads CASSWNPGRQGRNEQYF. The CDR3 nucleotides are TGCGCCAGCAGCTGGAACCCCGGGAGGCAGGGCCGCAATGAGCAGTACTTC.

This clonotype showed up just a few times. J is TRBJ2-7 and V is TRBV5-4; D not certain. Germline CDR1 and CDR2: SGHNT and YYREEE (reference sequence). The CDR3 has 13 residues. V lost 1 base to trimming and J lost 7 bases, with 12 bases between them. The CDR3 DNA reads TGTGCCAGCAGCTTGTCCCCGTCTGATGAGCAGTACTTC. This gives the protein CASSLSPSDEQYF.

Ten or more counts support this clonotype. This chain joins TRBV9 and TRBJ1-2; no clear D gene. Germline CDR1 and CDR2: SGDLS and YYNGEE. The CDR3 is made up of 15 amino acids. V was pared by 0 bases and J by 2 bases, with 11 bases between. CDR3 protein: CASSVAAERNYGYTF. The CDR3 DNA sequence: TGTGCCAGCAGCGTAGCCGCAGAAAGAAACTATGGCTACACCTTC.

This clonotype was seen many times. The chain couples TRBV20-1 to TRBJ2-1; D gene uncertain. This CDR3 spans 14 amino acids. Per germline, CDR1 DFQATT and CDR2 SNEGSKA (reference sequence). The V and J ends lost 0 bases and 8 bases respectively, with 14 bases between them. The CDR3 bases are TGCAGTGCTAGAGATCGGCACTTATACGATGAGCAGTTCTTC. Translating gives CSARDRHLYDEQFF.

This clonotype was recorded many times. This chain connects TRBV4-2 to TRBJ2-7; tentative D call: TRBD2 (6 bases). CDR1 is LGHNA and CDR2 is YNFKEQ in the germline V gene. This CDR3 is built from 18 residues. The ends were cut back, 4 bases at V and 0 bases at J, with 22 bases in the middle. CDR3 protein: CASSPLVQRAALSYEQYF. CDR3 nucleotide sequence: TGTGCCAGCAGCCCCCTCGTTCAGCGGGCGGCCCTCTCCTACGAGCAGTACTTC.

The DNA of the CDR3 is TGTGCCAGCAGCCCCTATGGACAGGGGGCGCGGGAGACCCAGTACTTC. Amino acid sequence: CASSPYGQGARETQYF. The chain is built from TRBV7-2 and TRBJ2-5; 11 bases map to TRBD1. The CDR3 is 16 amino acids. J lost 5 bases, V lost 5 bases, and 10 bases had no gene match. Germline V lookup: CDR1 SGHTA, CDR2 FQGNSA. Full variable domain (remainder filled in from reference TRBV7-2 and TRBJ2-5): GAGVSQSPSNKVTEKGKDVELRCDPISGHTALYWYRQSLGQGLEFLIYFQGNSAPDKSGLPSDRFSAERTGGSVSTLTIQRTQQEDSAVYLCASSPYGQGARETQYFGPGTRLLVL.

This clonotype showed up just a few times. The CDR3 DNA sequence: TGCAGTGCTAGTTGGCGGGCCACTGAAGCTTTCTTT. As protein: CSASWRATEAFF. The chain employs TRBV20-1 and TRBJ1-1; D not certain. Germline-derived CDR1 and CDR2 are DFQATT and SNEGSKA (reference sequence). CDR3 length: 12 residues. With 3 bases removed from V and 4 bases from J, the gap between germline ends came to 9 bases.

This clonotype has a count of ten or more. This chain uses TRBV7-9 with TRBJ2-1, with 7 bases fitting TRBD2. This CDR3 region has 15 residues. Germline V CDR1 and CDR2: SEHNR, FQNEAQ (reference sequence). The junction had 8 bases not matched to a gene; V was cut back by 5 bases and J by 4 bases. The CDR3 sequence: CASSGDGGGYNEQFF. The CDR3 DNA sequence: TGTGCCAGCAGCGGGGATGGCGGGGGATACAATGAGCAGTTCTTC.

This clonotype occurred many times. The chain combines TRBV7-2 with TRBJ2-5; tentative D call: TRBD1 (6 bases). This CDR3 has 15 residues. V dropped 1 base and J dropped 3 bases, with 12 bases sitting between them. Germline values: CDR1 SGHTA, CDR2 FQGNSA. CDR3 bases: TGTGCCAGCAGCTTAGATCAAGGGGGAAAAGAGACCCAGTACTTC. Amino acid sequence: CASSLDQGGKETQYF.

This clonotype was counted at least ten times. This CDR3 reads CSARPQGARTNYGYTF. CDR3 coding DNA: TGCAGTGCTAGGCCACAGGGGGCTAGAACTAACTATGGCTACACCTTC. The chain links TRBV20-1 to TRBJ1-2, with TRBD1 identical over 9 bases. The J segment lost 0 bases and the V segment lost 3 bases, leaving 8 bases of the junction unmatched. This CDR3 is built from 16 residues. Germline V gene sequence: CDR1 DFQATT, CDR2 SNEGSKA (reference sequence).